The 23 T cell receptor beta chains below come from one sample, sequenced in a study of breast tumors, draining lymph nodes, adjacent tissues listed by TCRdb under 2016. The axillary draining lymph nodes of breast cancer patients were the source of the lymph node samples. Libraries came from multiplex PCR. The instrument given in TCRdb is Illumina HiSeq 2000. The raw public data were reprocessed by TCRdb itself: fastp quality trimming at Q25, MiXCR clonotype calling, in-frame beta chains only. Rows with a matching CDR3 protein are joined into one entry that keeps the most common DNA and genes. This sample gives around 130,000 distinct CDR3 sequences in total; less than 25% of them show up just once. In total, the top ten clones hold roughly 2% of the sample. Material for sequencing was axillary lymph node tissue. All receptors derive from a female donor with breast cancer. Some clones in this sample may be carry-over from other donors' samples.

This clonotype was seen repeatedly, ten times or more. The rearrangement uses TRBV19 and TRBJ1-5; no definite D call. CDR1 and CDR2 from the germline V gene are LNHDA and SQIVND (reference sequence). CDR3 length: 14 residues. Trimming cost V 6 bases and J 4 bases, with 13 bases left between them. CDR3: CASRNTAHNQPQHF. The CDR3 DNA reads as TGTGCCAGTAGAAATACAGCTCATAATCAGCCCCAGCATTTT.

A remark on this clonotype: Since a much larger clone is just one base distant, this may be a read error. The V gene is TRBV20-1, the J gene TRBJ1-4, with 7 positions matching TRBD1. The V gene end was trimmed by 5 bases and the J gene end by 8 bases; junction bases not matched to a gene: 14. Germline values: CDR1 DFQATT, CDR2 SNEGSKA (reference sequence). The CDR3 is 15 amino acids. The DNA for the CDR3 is TGCAGTGCTGGGCCAAGGGGGCAGGAATACGAAAAACTGTTTTTT. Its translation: CSAGPRGQEYEKLFF.

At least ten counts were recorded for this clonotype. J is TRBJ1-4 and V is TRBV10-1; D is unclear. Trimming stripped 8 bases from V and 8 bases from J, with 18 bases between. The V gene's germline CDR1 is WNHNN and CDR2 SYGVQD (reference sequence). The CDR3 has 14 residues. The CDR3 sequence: CASGAGGVGEKLFF. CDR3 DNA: TGCGCCAGCGGAGCGGGAGGCGTGGGGGAAAAACTGTTTTTT.

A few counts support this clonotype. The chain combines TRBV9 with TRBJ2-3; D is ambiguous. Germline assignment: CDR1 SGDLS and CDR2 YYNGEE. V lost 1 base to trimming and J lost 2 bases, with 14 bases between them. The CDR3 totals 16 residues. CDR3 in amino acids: CASSVRSRPLTDTQYF. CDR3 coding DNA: TGTGCCAGCAGCGTAAGAAGCCGCCCCCTCACAGATACGCAGTATTTT.

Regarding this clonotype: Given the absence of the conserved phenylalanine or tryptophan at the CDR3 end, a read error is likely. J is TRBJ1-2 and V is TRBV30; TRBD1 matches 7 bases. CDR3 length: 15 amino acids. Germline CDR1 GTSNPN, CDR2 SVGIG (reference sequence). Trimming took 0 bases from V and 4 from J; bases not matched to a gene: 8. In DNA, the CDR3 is TGTGCCTGGAGTGTAGGCACAGGGGATTCCTATGGCTACACCCTC. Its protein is CAWSVGTGDSYGYTL.

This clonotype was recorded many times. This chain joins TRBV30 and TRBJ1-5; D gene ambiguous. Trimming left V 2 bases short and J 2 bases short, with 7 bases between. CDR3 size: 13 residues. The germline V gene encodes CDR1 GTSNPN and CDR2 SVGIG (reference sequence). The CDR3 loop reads CAWSLRGNQPQHF. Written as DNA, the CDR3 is TGTGCCTGGAGTCTGAGAGGCAATCAGCCCCAGCATTTT.

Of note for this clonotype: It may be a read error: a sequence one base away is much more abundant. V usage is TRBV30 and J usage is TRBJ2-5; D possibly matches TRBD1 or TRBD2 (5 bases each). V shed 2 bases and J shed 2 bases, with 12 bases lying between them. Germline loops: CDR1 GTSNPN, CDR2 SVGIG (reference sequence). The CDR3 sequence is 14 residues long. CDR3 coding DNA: TGTGCCTGGAGTCCCTGGGGACGTCAAGAGACCCAGTACTTC. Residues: CAWSPWGRQETQYF.

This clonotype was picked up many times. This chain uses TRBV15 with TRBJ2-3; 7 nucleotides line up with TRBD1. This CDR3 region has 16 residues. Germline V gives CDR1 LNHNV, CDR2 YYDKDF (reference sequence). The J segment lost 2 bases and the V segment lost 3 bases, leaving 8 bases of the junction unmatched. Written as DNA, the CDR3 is TGTGCCACCAGCAGGTACACAGGGGTTTCCACAGATACGCAGTATTTT. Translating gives CATSRYTGVSTDTQYF. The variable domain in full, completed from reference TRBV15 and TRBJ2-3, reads DAMVIQNPRYQVTQFGKPVTLSCSQTLNHNVMYWYQQKSSQAPKLLFHYYDKDFNNEADTPDNFQSRRPNTSFCFLDIRSPGLGDTAMYLCATSRYTGVSTDTQYFGPGTRLTVL.

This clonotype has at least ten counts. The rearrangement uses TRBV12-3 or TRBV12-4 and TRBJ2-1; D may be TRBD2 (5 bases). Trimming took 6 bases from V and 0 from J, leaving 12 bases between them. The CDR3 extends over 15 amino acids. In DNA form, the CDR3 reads TGTGCCAGCAGCTCAGTCGCGGGCTCCTACAATGAGCAGTTCTTC. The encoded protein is CASSSVAGSYNEQFF.

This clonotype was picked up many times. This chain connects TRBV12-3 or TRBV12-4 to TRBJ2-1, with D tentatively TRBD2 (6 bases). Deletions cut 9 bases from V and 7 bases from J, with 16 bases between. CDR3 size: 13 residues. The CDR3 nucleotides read TGTGCCAGTTCGGACGGGACTCCGAATGAGCAGTTCTTC. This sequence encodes CASSDGTPNEQFF.

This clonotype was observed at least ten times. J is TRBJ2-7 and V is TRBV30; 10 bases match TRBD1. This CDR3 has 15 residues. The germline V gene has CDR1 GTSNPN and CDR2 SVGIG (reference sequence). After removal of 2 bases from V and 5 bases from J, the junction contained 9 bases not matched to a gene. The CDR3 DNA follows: TGTGCCTGGAGTCGGGCCGGGACAGGGGTCGACGAGCAGTACTTC. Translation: CAWSRAGTGVDEQYF. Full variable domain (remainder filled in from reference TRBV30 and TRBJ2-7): SQTIHQWPATLVQPVGSPLSLECTVEGTSNPNLYWYRQAAGRGLQLLFYSVGIGQISSEVPQNLSASRPQDRQFILSSKKLLLSDSGFYLCAWSRAGTGVDEQYFGPGTRLTVT.

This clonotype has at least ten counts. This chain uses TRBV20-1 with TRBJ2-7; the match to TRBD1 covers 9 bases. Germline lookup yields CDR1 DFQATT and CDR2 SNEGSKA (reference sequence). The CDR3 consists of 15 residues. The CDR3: CSLAGTGSPIYEQYF. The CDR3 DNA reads TGCAGCTTAGCCGGGACAGGGTCTCCAATCTACGAGCAGTACTTC.

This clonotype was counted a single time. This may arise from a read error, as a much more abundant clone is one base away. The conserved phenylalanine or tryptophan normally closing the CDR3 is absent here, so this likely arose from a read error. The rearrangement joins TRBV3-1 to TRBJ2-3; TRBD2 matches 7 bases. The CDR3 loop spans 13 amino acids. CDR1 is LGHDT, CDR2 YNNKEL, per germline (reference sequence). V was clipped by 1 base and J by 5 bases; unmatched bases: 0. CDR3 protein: CASSQAGGDTQYL. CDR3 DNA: TGTGCCAGCAGCCAAGCGGGAGGAGATACGCAGTATCTT.

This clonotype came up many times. CDR3 bases: TGCAGTGCACAGATAGGCAATGAGCAGTTCTTC. Translation gives CSAQIGNEQFF. This sequence joins TRBV20-1 and TRBJ2-1; D gene ambiguous. Germline CDR1 is DFQATT and CDR2 is SNEGSKA (reference sequence). This CDR3 comprises 11 residues. V was trimmed by 6 bases and J by 6 bases, leaving 9 bases between them.

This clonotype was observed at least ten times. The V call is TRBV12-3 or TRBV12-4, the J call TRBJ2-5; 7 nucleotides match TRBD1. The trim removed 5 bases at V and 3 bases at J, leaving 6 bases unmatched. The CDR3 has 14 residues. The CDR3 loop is CASSGTTGEETQYF. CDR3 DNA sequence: TGTGCCAGCAGTGGAACAACAGGGGAAGAGACCCAGTACTTC.

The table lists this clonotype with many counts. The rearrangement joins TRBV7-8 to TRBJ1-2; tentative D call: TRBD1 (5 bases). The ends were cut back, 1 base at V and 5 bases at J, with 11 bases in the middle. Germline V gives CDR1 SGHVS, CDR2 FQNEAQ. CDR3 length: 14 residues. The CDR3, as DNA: TGTGCCAGCAGCTTAGGAGGGACTGGGTATGGCTACACCTTC. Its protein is CASSLGGTGYGYTF.

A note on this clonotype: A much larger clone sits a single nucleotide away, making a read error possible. The CDR3 DNA follows: TGTGCCACCGGCAGAGATCCGGGGGCGAATGGCTACACCTTC. Its translation: CATGRDPGANGYTF. The chain couples TRBV15 to TRBJ1-2; perhaps TRBD1 as D (6 bases). Germline V gene sequence: CDR1 LNHNV, CDR2 YYDKDF (reference sequence). CDR3 length equals 14 residues. The full variable domain, in which reference TRBV15 and TRBJ1-2 provide the parts outside the CDR3, is DAMVIQNPRYQVTQFGKPVTLSCSQTLNHNVMYWYQQKSSQAPKLLFHYYDKDFNNEADTPDNFQSRRPNTSFCFLDIRSPGLGDTAMYLCATGRDPGANGYTFGSGTRLTVV.

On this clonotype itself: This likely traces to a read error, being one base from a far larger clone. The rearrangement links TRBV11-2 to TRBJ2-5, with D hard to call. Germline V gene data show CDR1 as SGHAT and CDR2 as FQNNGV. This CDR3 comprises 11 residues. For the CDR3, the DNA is TGTGCCAGCAGCTTAAAAGAGGCCCAGTACTTC. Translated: CASSLKEAQYF.

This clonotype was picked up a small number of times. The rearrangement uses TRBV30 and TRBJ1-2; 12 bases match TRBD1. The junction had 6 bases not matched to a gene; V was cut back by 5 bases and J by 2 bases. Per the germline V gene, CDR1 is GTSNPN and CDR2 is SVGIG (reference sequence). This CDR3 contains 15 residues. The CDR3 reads CAWGKGQGANYGYTF. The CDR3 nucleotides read TGTGCCTGGGGAAAGGGACAGGGGGCAAACTATGGCTACACCTTC.

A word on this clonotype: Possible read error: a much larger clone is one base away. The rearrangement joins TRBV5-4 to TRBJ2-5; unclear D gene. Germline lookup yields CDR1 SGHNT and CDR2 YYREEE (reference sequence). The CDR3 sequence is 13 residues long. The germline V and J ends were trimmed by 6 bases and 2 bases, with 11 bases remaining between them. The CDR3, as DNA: TGTGCCAGCAAGGAAGTAGGTCAAGAGACCCAGTACTTC. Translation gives CASKEVGQETQYF.

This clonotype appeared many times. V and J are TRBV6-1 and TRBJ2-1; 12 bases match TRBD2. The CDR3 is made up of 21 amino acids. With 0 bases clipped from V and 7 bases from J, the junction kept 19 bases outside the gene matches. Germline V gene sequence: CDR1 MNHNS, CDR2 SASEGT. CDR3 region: CASSEAPPGGRLAGGRNEQFF. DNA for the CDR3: TGTGCCAGCAGTGAAGCCCCCCCAGGGGGGCGTCTAGCGGGAGGGAGAAATGAGCAGTTCTTC.

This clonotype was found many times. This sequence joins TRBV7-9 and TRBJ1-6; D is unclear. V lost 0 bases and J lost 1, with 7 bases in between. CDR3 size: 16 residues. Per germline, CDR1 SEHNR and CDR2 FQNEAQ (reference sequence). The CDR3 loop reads CASSLAGPSYNSPLHF. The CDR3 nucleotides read TGTGCCAGCAGCTTAGCGGGCCCTTCCTATAATTCACCCCTCCACTTT. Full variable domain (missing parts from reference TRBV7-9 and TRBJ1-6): DTGVSQNPRHKITKRGQNVTFRCDPISEHNRLYWYRQTLGQGPEFLTYFQNEAQLEKSRLLSDRFSAERPKGSFSTLEIQRTEQGDSAMYLCASSLAGPSYNSPLHFGNGTRLTVT.

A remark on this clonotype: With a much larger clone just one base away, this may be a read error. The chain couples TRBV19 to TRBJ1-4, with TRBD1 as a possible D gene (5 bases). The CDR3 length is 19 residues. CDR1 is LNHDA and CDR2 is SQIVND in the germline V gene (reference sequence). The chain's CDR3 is CVSSPPPGQEAATNEKLFF. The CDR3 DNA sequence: TGTGTCAGTAGTCCCCCCCCCGGACAAGAAGCTGCAACTAATGAAAAACTGTTTTTT.